Listed below are T cell receptor beta chains from one sample, sequenced in a study of T cell repertoires in cytomegalovirus infection. TCRdb reprocessed the reads via MiXCR and lists one record per CDR3 protein. The sample carries under 200,000 distinct CDR3 sequences, roughly 22% recorded once. No cognate antigen is known for these TCRs. The material was CD8+ T cells from cultured PBMCs, obtained from culture after CMV antigen stimulation. The receptor source for this set is a human donor in good health (CMV status not recorded). Some clones in this sample may be carry-over from other donors' samples. Each CDR3 is given with its conserved first and last residue. D genes are given only for firm matches. Rows give clone size only sometimes, using once, few, many, or a class for an expanded clone.

cdr3_nt	cdr3_aa	j_call	d_call	v_call	clone_size
TGCGCCAGCAGCCAAGATGTGGGAACCTACAATGAGCAGTTCTTC	CASSQDVGTYNEQFF	TRBJ2-1	-	TRBV4-1	-
TGTGCCAGCAGTGCCCGGACAGGGGTTAATTCACCCCTCCACTTT	CASSARTGVNSPLHF	TRBJ1-6	TRBD1	TRBV27	few
TGTGCCAGCTCCCCCCTAACGGCGAACACTGAAGCTTTCTTT	CASSPLTANTEAFF	TRBJ1-1	-	TRBV6-2/TRBV6-3	few
TGTGCCACTCCGACAGTCTATGGCTACACCTTC	CATPTVYGYTF	TRBJ1-2	-	TRBV11-2	-
TGTGCCAGCAGCTTGGGGGACAAGGCGGGAGATACGCAGTATTTT	CASSLGDKAGDTQYF	TRBJ2-3	-	TRBV7-2	few
TGCGCCAGCAGCCAACCTTACAGGCTGACTAATGAAAAACTGTTTTTT	CASSQPYRLTNEKLFF	TRBJ1-4	-	TRBV4-1	few
TGTGCCAGCAGCTCAGACGGAGCTGCTAATCAGCCCCAGCATTTT	CASSSDGAANQPQHF	TRBJ1-5	-	TRBV7-9	-
TGTGCCAGCAGCTCGACCCGACATTCAGATACGCAGTATTTT	CASSSTRHSDTQYF	TRBJ2-3	-	TRBV7-2	few
TGTGCCAGCAGCCGTGAGACGATTAACTATGGCTACACCTTC	CASSRETINYGYTF	TRBJ1-2	-	TRBV7-9	few
TGTGCCAGCAGCCCGGGACATCTAAATCAGCCCCAGCATTTT	CASSPGHLNQPQHF	TRBJ1-5	-	TRBV14	-
TGTGCCACCAGTGACCACGGGACAGTCACAGATACGCAGTATTTT	CATSDHGTVTDTQYF	TRBJ2-3	TRBD1	TRBV24-1	-
TGTGCCAGCAGCTTAGCACGGGCTTTCGGCTATGGCTACACCTTC	CASSLARAFGYGYTF	TRBJ1-2	-	TRBV7-2	many
TGTGCCAGCTCACCACCCGTGGACGGATACCGCTACTGGCAGTACTTC	CASSPPVDGYRYWQYF	TRBJ2-4	-	TRBV6-1	-
TGTGCCAGCACGAGGGGACAGGGACATCTAAGCACAGATACGCAGTATTTT	CASTRGQGHLSTDTQYF	TRBJ2-3	TRBD1	TRBV28	few
TGTGCCAGTAGTATAGTTGGGACAGGCGACACTGAAGCTTTCTTT	CASSIVGTGDTEAFF	TRBJ1-1	TRBD1	TRBV19	few
TGTGCCAGCAGTTACGGACAGGGGGCGAATTCACCCCTCCACTTT	CASSYGQGANSPLHF	TRBJ1-6	TRBD1	TRBV6-5	-
TGTGCCAGCAGTCCGCGGGACAGAGCCTACGAGCAGTACTTC	CASSPRDRAYEQYF	TRBJ2-7	-	TRBV12-3/TRBV12-4	-
TGTGCCAGCAGCCCGGGACAGGGGTATGGCTACACCTTC	CASSPGQGYGYTF	TRBJ1-2	TRBD1	TRBV7-2	many
TGTGCCACCGGATTGAGCTCCTACAATGAGCAGTTCTTC	CATGLSSYNEQFF	TRBJ2-1	-	TRBV6-2/TRBV6-3	-
TGTGCCAGCAGCAGGGGACAGGGAAGGAATGAGCAGTTCTTC	CASSRGQGRNEQFF	TRBJ2-1	TRBD1	TRBV7-2	many
TGTGCCAGCAGGCCAGGGGGGACGGATGGCTACACCTTC	CASRPGGTDGYTF	TRBJ1-2	TRBD1	TRBV7-3	many
TGTGCCAGCAGCCCCCGGACAGCGTCCTATGGCTACACCTTC	CASSPRTASYGYTF	TRBJ1-2	-	TRBV7-2	few
TGTGCCAGCAGTTTAGCGGTGGGACAGGGGGAGCTGTTTTTT	CASSLAVGQGELFF	TRBJ2-2	TRBD1	TRBV12-3/TRBV12-4	-
TGCAGTGCTTCCACTGAAAAGCACGGGGGAGAGCGATACAATGAGCAGTTCTTC	CSASTEKHGGERYNEQFF	TRBJ2-1	-	TRBV20-1	-
TGTGCCAGCATCTACGAGGGTTCCGGACCCTACGAGCAGTACTTC	CASIYEGSGPYEQYF	TRBJ2-7	-	TRBV6-1	few
TGTGCCAGCAGCTTAGAAGGCGGAAGCTCCCCAAGTTATTACGAGCAGTACTTC	CASSLEGGSSPSYYEQYF	TRBJ2-7	-	TRBV7-2	few
TGTGCCAGCAGTTCCCGGGGCAGGGGAAATGAAAAACTGTTTTTT	CASSSRGRGNEKLFF	TRBJ1-4	-	TRBV27	-
TGTGCCCGAACCCGGGACAGGGAGATTGATTCACCCCTCCACTTT	CARTRDREIDSPLHF	TRBJ1-6	TRBD1	TRBV30	-